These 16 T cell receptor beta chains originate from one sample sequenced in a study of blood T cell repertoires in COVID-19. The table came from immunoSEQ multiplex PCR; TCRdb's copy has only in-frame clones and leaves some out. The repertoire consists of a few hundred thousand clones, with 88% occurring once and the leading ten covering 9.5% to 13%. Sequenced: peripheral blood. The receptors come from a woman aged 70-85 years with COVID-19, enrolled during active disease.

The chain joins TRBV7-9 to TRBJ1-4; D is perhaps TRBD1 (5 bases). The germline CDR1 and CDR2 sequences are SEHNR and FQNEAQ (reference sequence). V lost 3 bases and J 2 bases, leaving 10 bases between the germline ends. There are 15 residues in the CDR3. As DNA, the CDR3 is TGTGCCAGCAGCTTCCAGGGAGGTACTAATGAAAAACTGTTTTTT. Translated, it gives CASSFQGGTNEKLFF. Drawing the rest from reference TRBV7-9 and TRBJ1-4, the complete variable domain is DTGVSQNPRHKITKRGQNVTFRCDPISEHNRLYWYRQTLGQGPEFLTYFQNEAQLEKSRLLSDRFSAERPKGSFSTLEIQRTEQGDSAMYLCASSFQGGTNEKLFFGSGTQLSVL.

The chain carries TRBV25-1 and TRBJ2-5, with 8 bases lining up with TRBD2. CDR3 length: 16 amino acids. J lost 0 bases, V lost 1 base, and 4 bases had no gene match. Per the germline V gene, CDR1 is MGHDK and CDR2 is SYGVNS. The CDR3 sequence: CASSEWGGRYQETQYF. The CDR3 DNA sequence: TGTGCCAGCAGTGAATGGGGCGGGAGGTACCAAGAGACCCAGTACTTC.

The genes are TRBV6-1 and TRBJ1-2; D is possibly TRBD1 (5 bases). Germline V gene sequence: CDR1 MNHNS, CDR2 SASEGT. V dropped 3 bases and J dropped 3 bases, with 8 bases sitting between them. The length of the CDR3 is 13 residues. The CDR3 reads CASSEGGYYGYTF. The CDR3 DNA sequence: TGTGCCAGCAGTGAGGGGGGGTACTATGGCTACACCTTC.

The CDR3 region is CASRPKALTPNEQFF. The CDR3 DNA sequence: TGTGCCAGCAGGCCCAAAGCCCTAACTCCGAATGAGCAGTTCTTC. V usage is TRBV28 and J usage is TRBJ2-1, with unresolved D. Germline CDR1 is MDHEN and CDR2 is SYDVKM. V shed 6 bases and J shed 7 bases, with 19 bases lying between them. CDR3 size: 15 residues. The full variable domain, completed using reference TRBV28 and TRBJ2-1, is DVKVTQSSRYLVKRTGEKVFLECVQDMDHENMFWYRQDPGLGLRLIYFSYDVKMKEKGDIPEGYSVSREKKERFSLILESASTNQTSMYLCASRPKALTPNEQFFGPGTRLTVL.

CDR3 amino acids: CAISETPAQGGEKLFF. Written as DNA, the CDR3 is TGTGCCATCAGTGAGACCCCCGCGCAGGGAGGTGAAAAACTGTTTTTT. The rearrangement links TRBV10-3 to TRBJ1-4; D might be TRBD1 (5 bases). The germline V and J ends were trimmed by 2 bases and 7 bases, with 17 bases remaining between them. In germline, CDR1 is ENHRY, CDR2 SYGVKD. This CDR3 has 16 amino acids.

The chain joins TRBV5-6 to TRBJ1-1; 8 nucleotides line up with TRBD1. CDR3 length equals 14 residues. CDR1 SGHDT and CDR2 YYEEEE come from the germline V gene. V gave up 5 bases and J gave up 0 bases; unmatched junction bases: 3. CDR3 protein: CASRRTGMNTEAFF. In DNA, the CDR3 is TGTGCCAGCAGGAGGACAGGGATGAACACTGAAGCTTTCTTT.

This CDR3 reads CASSHTGTENEKLFF. In DNA form, the CDR3 reads TGTGCCAGCAGCCATACCGGGACAGAAAATGAAAAACTGTTTTTT. The V gene is TRBV5-6, the J gene TRBJ1-4, with TRBD1 matching 7 bases. This CDR3 has 15 residues. Germline lookup yields CDR1 SGHDT and CDR2 YYEEEE. J was trimmed by 5 bases and V by 4 bases; bases with no gene match: 8.

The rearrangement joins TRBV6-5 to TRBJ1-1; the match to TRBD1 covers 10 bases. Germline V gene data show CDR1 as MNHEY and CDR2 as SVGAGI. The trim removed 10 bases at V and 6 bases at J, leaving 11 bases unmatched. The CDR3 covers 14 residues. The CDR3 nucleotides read TGTGCCACCACCGGGACAGGGGTTTTCTCTGAAGCTTTCTTT. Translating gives CATTGTGVFSEAFF.

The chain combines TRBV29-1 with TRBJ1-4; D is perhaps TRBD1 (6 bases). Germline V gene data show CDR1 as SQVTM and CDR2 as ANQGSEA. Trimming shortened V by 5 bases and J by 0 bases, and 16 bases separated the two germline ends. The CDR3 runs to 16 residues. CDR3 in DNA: TGCAGCGTTACCACAGGGCCTCTTGCAACTAATGAAAAACTGTTTTTT. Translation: CSVTTGPLATNEKLFF. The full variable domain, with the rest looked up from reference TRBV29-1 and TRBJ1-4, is SAVISQKPSRDICQRGTSLTIQCQVDSQVTMMFWYRQQPGQSLTLIATANQGSEATYESGFVIDKFPISRPNLTFSTLTVSNMSPEDSSIYLCSVTTGPLATNEKLFFGSGTQLSVL.

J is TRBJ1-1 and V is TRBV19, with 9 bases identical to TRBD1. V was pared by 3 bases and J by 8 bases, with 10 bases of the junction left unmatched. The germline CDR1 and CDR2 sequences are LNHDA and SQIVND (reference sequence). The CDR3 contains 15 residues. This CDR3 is CASSMRDRDLAEAFF. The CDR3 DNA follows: TGTGCCAGTAGTATGCGGGACAGGGACCTCGCGGAAGCTTTCTTT.

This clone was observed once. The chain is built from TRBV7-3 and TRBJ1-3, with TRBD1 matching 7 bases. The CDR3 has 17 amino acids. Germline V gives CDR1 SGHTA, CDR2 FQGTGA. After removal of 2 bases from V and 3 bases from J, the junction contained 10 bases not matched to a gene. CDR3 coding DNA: TGTGCCAGCAGCTTACTTTTCGGGACAGCCTTTGGAAACACCATATATTTT. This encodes CASSLLFGTAFGNTIYF.

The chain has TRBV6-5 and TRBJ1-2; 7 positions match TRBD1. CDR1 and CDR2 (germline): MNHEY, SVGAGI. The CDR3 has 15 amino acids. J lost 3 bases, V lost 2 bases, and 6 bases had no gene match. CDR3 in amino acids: CASSYPTGPYYGYTF. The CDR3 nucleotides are TGTGCCAGCAGTTACCCGACAGGGCCCTACTATGGCTACACCTTC.

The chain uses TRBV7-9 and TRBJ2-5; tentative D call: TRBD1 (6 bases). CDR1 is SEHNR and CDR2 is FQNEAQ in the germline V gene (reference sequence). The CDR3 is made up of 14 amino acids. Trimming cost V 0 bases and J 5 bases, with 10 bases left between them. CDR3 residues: CASSLALRGETQYF. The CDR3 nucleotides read TGTGCCAGCAGCTTAGCGCTAAGGGGGGAGACCCAGTACTTC.

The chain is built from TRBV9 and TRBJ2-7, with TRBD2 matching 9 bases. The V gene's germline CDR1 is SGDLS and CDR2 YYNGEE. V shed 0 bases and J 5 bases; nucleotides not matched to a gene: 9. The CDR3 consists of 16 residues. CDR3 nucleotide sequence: TGTGCCAGCAGCGTAGCCCTTAGCGGGAGTGCCAACGAGCAGTACTTC. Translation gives CASSVALSGSANEQYF.

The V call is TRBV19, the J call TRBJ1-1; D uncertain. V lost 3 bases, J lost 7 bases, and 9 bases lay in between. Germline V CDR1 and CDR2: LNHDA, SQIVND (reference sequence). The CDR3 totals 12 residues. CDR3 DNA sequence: TGTGCCAGTAGTATGCCTCCTAGTGAAGCTTTCTTT. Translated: CASSMPPSEAFF.

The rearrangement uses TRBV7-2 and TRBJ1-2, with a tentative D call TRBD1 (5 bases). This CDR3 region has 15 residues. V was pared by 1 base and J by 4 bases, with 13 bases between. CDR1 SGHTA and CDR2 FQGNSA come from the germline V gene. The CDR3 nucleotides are TGTGCCAGCAGCTTAGGTATTGACAGACCCTATGGCTACACCTTC. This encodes CASSLGIDRPYGYTF.